The clone carrying this T cell receptor beta chain showed up just once. Germline loops: CDR1 LNHDA, CDR2 SQIVND (reference sequence). This CDR3 region has 14 residues. The germline V and J ends were trimmed by 8 bases and 1 base, with 11 bases remaining between them. This entry comes from a study of blood T cell repertoires in COVID-19. In the original analysis: Amplified reference gene primers provided the basis for estimating nucleated cell counts. Measured with immunoSEQ multiplex PCR; TCRdb has only the in-frame clones, and not every one. The DNA was the basis for D and trimming; V, J and clone size are from that table. The sample records about 120,000 clones, 82% being singletons.

The sample was peripheral blood. The TCR originated in a woman in her seventies with acute or convalescent COVID-19. V gene TRBV19 combines with J gene TRBJ2-2; D is perhaps TRBD1 (5 bases). The CDR3 here is CASGSGQNTGELFF. In DNA, the CDR3 is TGTGCCAGTGGGTCAGGGCAGAACACCGGGGAGCTGTTTTTT.